The 19 T cell receptor beta chains below were found in one sample sequenced in a study of T-cell memory formation after mild COVID-19. Using its own MiXCR run on the 5' RACE reads, TCRdb lists one record per CDR3 protein. The sample contains about 400,000 distinct CDR3 sequences, more than 15% of which appear only once. The sequencing sample was made of PBMCs or a T cell subset sorted from them (not recorded which). The receptors were gathered from a man aged 18 to 30 who had mild COVID-19 (a few samples of this study predate the infection). Cell type and time point are not known.

This clonotype came up many times. This rearrangement joins TRBV4-1 to TRBJ1-2; 7 bases agree with TRBD1. The CDR3 totals 18 residues. Germline V gives CDR1 MGHRA, CDR2 YSYEKL. V shed 1 base and J 4 bases; nucleotides not matched to a gene: 15. DNA of the CDR3: TGCGCCAGCAGCCAAGTGTACGAGACACACCAGGGGGGCTATGGCTACACCTTC. This translates into CASSQVYETHQGGYGYTF.

Concerning this clonotype: A read error may account for a junction end that differs from germline. V and J are TRBV12-3 or TRBV12-4 and TRBJ2-2, with a possible D match to TRBD1 (6 bases). The CDR3 has 14 residues. The CDR3: CASSATWDTWELFF. For the CDR3, the DNA is TGTGCCAGCAGCGCGACTTGGGACACCTGGGAGCTGTTTTTT.

This clonotype was counted many times. The rearrangement joins TRBV29-1 to TRBJ1-2, with D unclear. The CDR3 spans 11 residues. CDR1 SQVTM and CDR2 ANQGSEA come from the germline V gene. The V gene lost 3 bases and the J gene lost 5 bases, with 7 bases spanning the gap. The CDR3 sequence: CSVDVPYGYTF. The CDR3 DNA reads as TGCAGCGTTGATGTCCCTTATGGCTACACCTTC.

This clonotype was counted only a few times. The rearrangement uses TRBV5-1 and TRBJ2-5, with 8 bases lining up with TRBD1. This CDR3 region has 16 residues. J gave up 5 bases and V 4 bases, and 13 bases lay outside the gene matches. CDR1 and CDR2 (germline): SGHRS, YFSETQ. The CDR3, as DNA: TGCGCCAGCAGCGCCTTTGGACAGGGCCCACCTGAGACCCAGTACTTC. This translates into CASSAFGQGPPETQYF.

Ten or more counts support this clonotype. The chain employs TRBV20-1 and TRBJ2-5; 7 bases fit TRBD2. J was trimmed by 3 bases and V by 6 bases; bases with no gene match: 7. CDR1 DFQATT and CDR2 SNEGSKA come from the germline V gene (reference sequence). CDR3 length: 13 amino acids. The CDR3 reads CSAVSGGKETQYF. CDR3 DNA: TGCAGTGCCGTATCGGGGGGAAAAGAGACCCAGTACTTC.

This clonotype was detected only a few times. The chain has TRBV20-1 and TRBJ1-1; D is perhaps TRBD1 (6 bases). The CDR3 is made up of 17 amino acids. Trimming removed 2 bases from V and 1 base from J, with 20 bases in between. Germline CDR1 DFQATT, CDR2 SNEGSKA (reference sequence). In DNA, the CDR3 is TGCAGTGCTAGACCCCTCCAGAACAGGGTTTCGAACACTGAAGCTTTCTTT. It yields the protein CSARPLQNRVSNTEAFF.

This rearrangement joins TRBV7-2 to TRBJ2-5, with D uncertain. The V gene's germline CDR1 is SGHTA and CDR2 FQGNSA. The CDR3 length is 13 residues. Trimming cost V 3 bases and J 6 bases, with 11 bases left between them. The CDR3: CASSLDPVQTQYF. The CDR3 nucleotides are TGTGCCAGCAGCTTGGATCCTGTACAGACCCAGTACTTC.

The table lists this clonotype with a few counts. The rearrangement links TRBV11-2 to TRBJ2-1; weak D call: TRBD1 (5 bases). Trimming took 4 bases from V and 0 from J, leaving 10 bases between them. The CDR3 runs to 15 residues. The germline CDR1 and CDR2 sequences are SGHAT and FQNNGV. Here the CDR3 DNA reads TGTGCCAGCAGCTCCAGGGAACTCTCCTACAATGAGCAGTTCTTC. Translated, it gives CASSSRELSYNEQFF.

The V call is TRBV7-2, the J call TRBJ1-2; 7 bases align to TRBD1. The length of the CDR3 is 18 residues. The J segment lost 2 bases and the V segment lost 1 base, leaving 13 bases of the junction unmatched. Germline CDR1 SGHTA, CDR2 FQGNSA. DNA of the CDR3: TGTGCCAGCAGCTTAGGCAGGGGGTTGGGGGTACTCAACTATGGCTACACCTTC. This translates into CASSLGRGLGVLNYGYTF.

V gene TRBV18 combines with J gene TRBJ2-2; TRBD2 is a possible D gene (5 bases). CDR1 KGHSH and CDR2 LQKENI come from the germline V gene. The CDR3 consists of 17 residues. Trimming removed 3 bases at V and 5 bases at J, with 19 bases between. The DNA of the CDR3 is TGTGCCAGCTCACCGCTAAGTGGAGGATGGGAAACCGGGGAGCTGTTTTTT. Its translation is CASSPLSGGWETGELFF. The full variable domain, in which reference TRBV18 and TRBJ2-2 provide the parts outside the CDR3, is NAGVMQNPRHLVRRRGQEARLRCSPMKGHSHVYWYRQLPEEGLKFMVYLQKENIIDESGMPKERFSAEFPKEGPSILRIQQVVRGDSAAYFCASSPLSGGWETGELFFGEGSRLTVL.

The rearrangement uses TRBV12-3 or TRBV12-4 and TRBJ2-7; D perhaps matches TRBD2 (6 bases). This CDR3 spans 14 amino acids. V lost 3 bases and J 3 bases, leaving 12 bases between the germline ends. Written as DNA, the CDR3 is TGTGCCAGCAGTTTCTGGGACTCCAACTACGAGCAGTACTTC. As protein: CASSFWDSNYEQYF.

This clonotype was observed a handful of times. This rearrangement joins TRBV11-3 to TRBJ2-3; 8 positions match TRBD2. In germline, CDR1 is SGHNT, CDR2 YENEEA. This CDR3 has 14 amino acids. V lost 5 bases to trimming and J lost 6 bases; unmatched junction nucleotides: 7. DNA of the CDR3: TGTGCCAGCAGCCTAGCGGGCCCCTGGGATACGCAGTATTTT. Its protein product is CASSLAGPWDTQYF.

This clonotype has just a few counts. This chain uses TRBV7-6 with TRBJ2-2, with D maybe TRBD2 (6 bases). The CDR3 spans 15 residues. Germline lookup yields CDR1 SGHVS and CDR2 FNYEAQ. Trimming stripped 3 bases from V and 8 bases from J, with 16 bases between. The DNA of the CDR3 is TGTGCCAGCAGCTTCTCCGGGGGTGCTGTGGGGGAGCTGTTTTTT. It encodes CASSFSGGAVGELFF.

This clonotype was seen repeatedly, ten times or more. The chain has TRBV5-6 and TRBJ2-3; 7 nucleotides line up with TRBD2. The CDR3 is 15 residues long. CDR1 and CDR2 from the germline V gene are SGHDT and YYEEEE. Unmatched junction bases numbered 7, after V lost 0 bases and J lost 6 bases. CDR3 in amino acids: CASSLDALRGDTQYF. The CDR3, as DNA: TGTGCCAGCAGCTTGGACGCCCTGCGGGGGGATACGCAGTATTTT.

In this sample, this clonotype turned up a few times. The CDR3 is CASSHRGRAGNTGELFF. The CDR3, as DNA: TGTGCCAGCAGCCATCGGGGGCGAGCGGGGAACACCGGGGAGCTGTTTTTT. The chain uses TRBV11-3 and TRBJ2-2; D assignment may be TRBD1 or TRBD2 (6 bases each). Germline CDR1 reads SGHNT; CDR2 reads YENEEA. V lost 5 bases and J 1 base, leaving 17 bases between the germline ends. The CDR3 is 17 residues long.

This clonotype was counted only a few times. The chain uses TRBV4-3 and TRBJ1-2, with a weak D call TRBD1 (6 bases). The germline gives CDR1 LGHNA, CDR2 YSLEER. This CDR3 has 15 amino acids. Trimming removed 0 bases from V and 3 bases from J, with 11 bases in between. As DNA, the CDR3 is TGCGCCAGCAGCCAAGATCGGCAGGGGTACTATGGCTACACCTTC. This encodes CASSQDRQGYYGYTF.

In its sample, this clonotype was seen a few times. V and J are TRBV4-3 and TRBJ1-2, with D perhaps TRBD1 (5 bases). V lost 4 bases and J 3 bases, leaving 15 bases between the germline ends. The CDR3 spans 15 residues. Germline CDR1 and CDR2: LGHNA and YSLEER. The CDR3 nucleotides are TGCGCCAGCAGCCCGCAGGGTAGAATGGACTATGGCTACACCTTC. This gives the protein CASSPQGRMDYGYTF.

V gene TRBV5-1 combines with J gene TRBJ2-2; 8 bases align to TRBD1. CDR1 is SGHRS and CDR2 is YFSETQ in the germline V gene. This CDR3 comprises 20 residues. V lost 2 bases to trimming and J lost 0 bases; unmatched junction nucleotides: 15. CDR3 loop: CASSFVLGTGPSANTGELFF. The CDR3 DNA reads as TGCGCCAGCAGCTTCGTGTTGGGGACAGGACCCTCCGCGAACACCGGGGAGCTGTTTTTT.

This clonotype was counted between two and nine times. The CDR3 nucleotides are TGCGCCAGCAGCCCCATCCCGGGACAGAAGAACACTGAAGCTTTCTTT. Its protein product is CASSPIPGQKNTEAFF. The chain links TRBV4-1 to TRBJ1-1; TRBD1 agrees at 7 bases. CDR1 is MGHRA and CDR2 is YSYEKL in the germline V gene. V gave up 4 bases and J gave up 1 base; unmatched junction bases: 9. There are 16 residues in the CDR3.